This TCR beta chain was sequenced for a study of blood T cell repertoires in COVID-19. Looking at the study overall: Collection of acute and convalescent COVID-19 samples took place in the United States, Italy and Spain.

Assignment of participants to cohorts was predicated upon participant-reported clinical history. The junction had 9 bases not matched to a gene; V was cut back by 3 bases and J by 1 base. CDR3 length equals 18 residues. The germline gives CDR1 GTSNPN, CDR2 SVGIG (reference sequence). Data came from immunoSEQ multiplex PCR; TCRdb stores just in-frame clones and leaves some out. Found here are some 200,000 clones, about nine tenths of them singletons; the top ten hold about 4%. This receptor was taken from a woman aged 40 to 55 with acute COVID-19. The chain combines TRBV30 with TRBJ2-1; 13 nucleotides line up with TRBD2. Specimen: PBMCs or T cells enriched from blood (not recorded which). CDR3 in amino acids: CAWSGLTSGGRSYNEQFF. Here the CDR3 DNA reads TGTGCCTGGAGCGGATTGACTAGCGGGGGGCGATCCTACAATGAGCAGTTCTTC.